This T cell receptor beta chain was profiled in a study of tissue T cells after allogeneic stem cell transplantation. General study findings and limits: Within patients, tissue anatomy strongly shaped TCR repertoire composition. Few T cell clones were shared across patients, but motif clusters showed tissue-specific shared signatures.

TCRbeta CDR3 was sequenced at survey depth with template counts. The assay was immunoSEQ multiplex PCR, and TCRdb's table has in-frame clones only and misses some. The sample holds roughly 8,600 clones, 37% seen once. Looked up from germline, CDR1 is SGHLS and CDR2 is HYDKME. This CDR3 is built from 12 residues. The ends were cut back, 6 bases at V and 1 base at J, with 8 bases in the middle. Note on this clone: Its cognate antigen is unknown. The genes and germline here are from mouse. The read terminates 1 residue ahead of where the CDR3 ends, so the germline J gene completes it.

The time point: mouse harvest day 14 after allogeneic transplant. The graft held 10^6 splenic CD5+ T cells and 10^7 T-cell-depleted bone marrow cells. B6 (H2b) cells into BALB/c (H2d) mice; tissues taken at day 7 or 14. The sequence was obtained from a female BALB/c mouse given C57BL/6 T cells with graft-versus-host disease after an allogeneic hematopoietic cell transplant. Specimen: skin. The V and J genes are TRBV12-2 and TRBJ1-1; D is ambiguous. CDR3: CASSPINTEVFF. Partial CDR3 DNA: TGTGCCAGCAGCCCCATAAACACAGAAGTCTTC.